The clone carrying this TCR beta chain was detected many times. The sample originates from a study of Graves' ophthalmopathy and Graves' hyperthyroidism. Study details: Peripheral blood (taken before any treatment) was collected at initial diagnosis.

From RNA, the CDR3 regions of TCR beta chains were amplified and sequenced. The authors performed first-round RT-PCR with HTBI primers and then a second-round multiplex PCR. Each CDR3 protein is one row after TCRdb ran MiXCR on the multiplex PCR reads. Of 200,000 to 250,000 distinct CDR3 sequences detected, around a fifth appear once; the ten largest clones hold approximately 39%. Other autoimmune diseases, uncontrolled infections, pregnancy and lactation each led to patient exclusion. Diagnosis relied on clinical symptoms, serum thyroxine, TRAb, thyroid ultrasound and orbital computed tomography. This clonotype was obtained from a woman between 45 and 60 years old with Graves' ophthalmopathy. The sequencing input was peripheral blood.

The CDR3 DNA sequence: TGTGCCAGCAGCCCCGGGACAGCTAGGACCCAGCATTTT. It encodes CASSPGTARTQHF. This chain uses TRBV12-3 or TRBV12-4 with TRBJ1-5; 7 bases align to TRBD1. The CDR3 contains 13 residues. V lost 6 bases, J lost 11 bases, and 10 bases stayed unmatched.